This TCR beta chain emerged from a study of technical replicates of blood from a few donors. The protocol was immunoSEQ multiplex PCR, while the TCRdb copy is restricted to in-frame clones and leaves out a portion. The sample shows 90,000 or so clones, roughly 94% of them seen only once. This CDR3 region has 15 residues. The germline CDR1 and CDR2 sequences are LNHDA and SQIVND (reference sequence). The V segment lost 10 bases and the J segment 5 bases; nucleotides outside the gene matches: 14. The chain joins TRBV19 to TRBJ2-5; TRBD1 agrees at 9 bases. This TCR came from a human donor in good health. Sequenced: T cells isolated from PBMCs. The CDR3 DNA sequence: TGTGCCACCACAGGGGGCGGGAAAGGCGTTGAGACCCAGTACTTC. Translation: CATTGGGKGVETQYF.